This T cell receptor beta chain was captured by sequencing in a study of patients and donors after allogeneic stem cell transplantation. TCRdb fed the RT-PCR reads into MiXCR, producing one record per CDR3 protein. The table includes tens of thousands of distinct CDR3 sequences, under 7.5% detected once. Looked up from germline, CDR1 is SGHRS and CDR2 is YFSETQ. CDR3 length equals 13 residues. Trimming at V came to 4 bases and at J to 9 bases, leaving 4 bases not matched to a gene. This receptor was taken from a human donor who was either an allogeneic HSCT recipient or a stem cell or donor lymphocyte infusion donor (not recorded which). It is not recorded whose cells these are; they may come from a transplant donor. Sequenced sample: blood, either unsorted or a sorted T cell fraction (not recorded which). The chain employs TRBV5-1 and TRBJ2-1, with 10 bases aligning to TRBD1. CDR3 loop: CASSPWDRGEQFF. The CDR3 DNA reads as TGCGCCAGCAGCCCCTGGGACAGGGGTGAGCAGTTCTTC.